The present entry profiles one T cell receptor beta chain with its context. This sample is drawn from a study of blood T cell repertoires in COVID-19. Generated by immunoSEQ multiplex PCR, the TCRdb table keeps only in-frame clones and is missing some. Among about 210,000 clones listed, 86% were seen once. Germline V gene lookup returns CDR1 MDHEN and CDR2 SYDVKM. The CDR3 length is 16 residues. Trimming removed 3 bases from V and 0 bases from J, with 12 bases in between. The receptor's source is a man aged 35 to 55 with acute COVID-19. Sequences were obtained from PBMCs or T cells enriched from blood (not recorded which). The gene calls are TRBV28 and TRBJ2-1; a weak D match, TRBD2 (6 bases). The CDR3 DNA follows: TGTGCCAGCAGTTTCTGGGGGGTAGGCTCCTACAATGAGCAGTTCTTC. It specifies CASSFWGVGSYNEQFF.